This T cell receptor beta chain was found in a study of T cell responses to AZD1222 COVID-19 vaccine. Across the whole study: Analysis merged second doses at about 4 or about 12 weeks. Study-level results: At 160-218 and 743-854, vaccine-associated CD4 TCRs were dominant, and they spanned spike. Targeting of unmutated variant regions was reportedly seen in nearly half of spike-specific TCRs.

CDR3 size: 14 residues. CDR1 is MNHEY and CDR2 is SVGAGI in the germline V gene. V was trimmed by 6 bases and J by 4 bases, leaving 12 bases between them. The table came from immunoSEQ multiplex PCR; TCRdb's copy has only in-frame clones and leaves some out. Here the sample spans fewer than 150,000 clones, approximately 84% being singletons. In its sample, this clone was seen once. Antigen unknown. The rearrangement links TRBV6-5 to TRBJ2-2; D tentatively fits TRBD1 or TRBD2 (6 bases each). The sequences come from peripheral blood, collected on day 0 of AZD1222 vaccination. The sequence derives from an adult in good health. CDR3 sequence reads: CASRPRGVTGELFF. DNA of the CDR3: TGTGCCAGCAGGCCGAGGGGGGTCACCGGGGAGCTGTTTTTT.